This entry concerns a single TCR beta chain. This clonotype was seen more than once but under ten times. The specificity of this receptor is unknown. No much larger clone is present one base from it, and per-base qualities are unavailable. This entry comes from a study of blood T cells in healthy people across ages (dated by TCRdb to 2013 to 2016). Some background on the complete study: Template switching captured roughly one uniquely barcoded TCR beta cDNA molecule per two T cells in model experiments. To track age-related changes in TCR beta repertoire diversity, the study relied on deep sequencing normalized with unique cDNA molecular identifiers. The donors were divided into four age groups: young (average around 15 years), middle-aged (approximately 41), aged (approximately 59) and long-lived (nearly 85). To avoid experimental bias, donors of different ages were spread randomly across the sequencing lanes. For two donors (one aged 18 to 30 and one aged 80 or older), the study analyzed two additional independent replicas of 1 million unique cDNA reads from the same blood draw. Here is what the overall study found, with its caveats: A strong correlation was found between observed TCR beta diversity and the percentage of naive T cells measured by flow cytometry. Bulk unsorted PBMC profiling prevented conclusive comparison of naive and antigen-experienced compartments. Estimates of total diversity based on one million sequenced T cells were considered lower bounds and underestimates. As age increased, observed TCR beta diversity per million T cells dropped in a roughly linear way, and a significant reduction was already evident by age 40. Compared with the aged group, the long-lived group had more naive CD4+ T cells, fewer expanded clones and increased TCR diversity, suggesting age selection. The CMV infection status of donors was not known, potentially confounding age-related changes in expanded clonotypes.

Donors were a few dozen systemically healthy Caucasian individuals from Russia aged roughly 6 to 95 years. Each donor gave around 9.9 milliliters of peripheral blood, collected into EDTA-treated Vacutainer tubes. Ficoll-Paque density-gradient centrifugation was used to isolate PBMCs, with at least 7 million obtained per sample. Trizol reagent was used to extract total RNA from the PBMCs, yielding at least 6 micrograms per sample. Naive CD45RAhigh/CD27high T cell percentages were measured by flow cytometry on a PBMC aliquot from every donor. Preparation of the library involved 5' RACE. Instrument used: Illumina HiSeq 2500. A second PCR of roughly 7 to 11 cycles was performed with a sample-barcoded 5' primer and a J-beta primer mix. Each TCR beta cDNA molecule received a unique molecular identifier from a template-switch 5' adaptor carrying 12 random nucleotides. Each sample yielded at least 2.5 million CDR3-containing paired-end reads. The Mint cDNA synthesis kit, primed by a TRBC-specific oligonucleotide, was used to synthesize first-strand cDNA from all RNA. Following uracil-DNA glycosylase treatment, all cDNA underwent a first 18-cycle PCR with the universal primers M1SS and BC2_uni_R. The paper's data handling went like this. For normalization, 1 million high-quality reads were randomly selected from each sample, with every read carrying a distinct molecular identifier. Instead of being binned into consensus sequences, reads with shared molecular identifiers were discarded. MiTCR, run with a Q25 quality threshold and the strictest error-elimination algorithm, handled CDR3 identification, clonotype clustering and error correction. A nonparametric unseen species model with Euler transformation was used to estimate lower-bound total TCR beta diversity. TCRdb applied fastp at Q25 and MiXCR to the public reads, then kept only in-frame beta chains. One record per CDR3 amino acid sequence lists the most common genes and DNA. TCRdb, not the original authors, processed these V and J calls. Present in this sample are some 900,000 distinct CDR3 sequences, 29% of which were seen just once. Approximately 15% of the sample comes from the top ten.

The CDR1 and CDR2 encoded by the germline V gene are SNHLY and FYNNEI. Its CDR3 holds 15 amino acids, cysteine through phenylalanine. Kept here is only the CDR3 DNA, which spans 45 bases and is read in frame from base 1. V is pared back by 4 bases and J by 1 base, with 11 bases lying between the germline termini. Rearrangement joined TRBV2 to TRBJ1-5; TRBD1 is a weak D gene call, 5 bases matching. This receptor was obtained from a woman of 80 years or more in good health. Sequenced: blood. The DNA sequence is as follows: TGTGCCAGCAGTGTTCAGGGTACAAGCAATCAGCCCCAGCATTTT. It translates as CASSVQGTSNQPQHF.